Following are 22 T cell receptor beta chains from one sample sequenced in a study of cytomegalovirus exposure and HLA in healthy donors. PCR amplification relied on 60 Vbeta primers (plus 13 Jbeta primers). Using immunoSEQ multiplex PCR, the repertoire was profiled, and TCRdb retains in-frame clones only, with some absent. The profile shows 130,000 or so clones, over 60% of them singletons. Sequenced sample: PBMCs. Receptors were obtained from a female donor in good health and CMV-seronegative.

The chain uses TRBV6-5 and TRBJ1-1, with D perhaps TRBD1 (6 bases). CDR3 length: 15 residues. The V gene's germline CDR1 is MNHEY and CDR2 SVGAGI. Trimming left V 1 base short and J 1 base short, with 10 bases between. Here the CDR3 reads CASSYFRGKNTEAFF. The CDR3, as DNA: TGTGCCAGCAGTTACTTCAGGGGAAAGAACACTGAAGCTTTCTTT.

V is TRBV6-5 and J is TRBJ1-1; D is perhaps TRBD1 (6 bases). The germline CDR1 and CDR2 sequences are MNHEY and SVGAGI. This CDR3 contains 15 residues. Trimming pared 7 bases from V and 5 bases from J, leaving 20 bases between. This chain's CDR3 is CASILSQGPGTEAFF. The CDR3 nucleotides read TGTGCCAGCATCCTCTCCCAGGGGCCGGGGACTGAAGCTTTCTTT.

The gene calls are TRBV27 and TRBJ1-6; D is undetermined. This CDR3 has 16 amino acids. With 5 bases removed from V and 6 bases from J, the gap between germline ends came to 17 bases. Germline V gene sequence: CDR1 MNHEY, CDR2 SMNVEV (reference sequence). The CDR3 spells CASSLDALGLNSPLHF. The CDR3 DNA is TGTGCCAGCAGTCTCGATGCTCTAGGCCTTAATTCACCCCTCCACTTT.

The CDR3 bases are TGTGCCAGCAAACAGGGTCCTAATTATAATTCACCCCTCCACTTT. The encoded protein is CASKQGPNYNSPLHF. The chain has TRBV7-8 and TRBJ1-6; possible D gene TRBD1, 6 bases. The CDR3 extends over 15 amino acids. Looked up from germline, CDR1 is SGHVS and CDR2 is FQNEAQ. V was pared by 7 bases and J by 4 bases, with 14 bases between.

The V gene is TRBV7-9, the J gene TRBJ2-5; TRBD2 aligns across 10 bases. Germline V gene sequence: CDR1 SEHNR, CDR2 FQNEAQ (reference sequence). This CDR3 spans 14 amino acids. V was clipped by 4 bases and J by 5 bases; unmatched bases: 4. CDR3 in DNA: TGTGCCAGCAGCTCACAGCGGGAGGGGGAGACCCAGTACTTC. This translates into CASSSQREGETQYF.

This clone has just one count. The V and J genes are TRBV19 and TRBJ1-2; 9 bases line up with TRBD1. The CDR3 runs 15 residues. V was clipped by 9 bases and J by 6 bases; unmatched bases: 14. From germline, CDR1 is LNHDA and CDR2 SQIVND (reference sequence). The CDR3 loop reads CASDRVQGARDGYTF. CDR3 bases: TGTGCCAGCGACCGCGTACAGGGGGCGCGGGATGGCTACACCTTC.

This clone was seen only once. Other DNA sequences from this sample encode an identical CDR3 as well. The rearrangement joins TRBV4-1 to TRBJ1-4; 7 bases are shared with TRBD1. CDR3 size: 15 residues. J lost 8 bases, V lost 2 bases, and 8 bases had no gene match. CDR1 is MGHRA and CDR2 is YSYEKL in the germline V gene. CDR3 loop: CASSQLDRVREKLFF. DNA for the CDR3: TGCGCCAGCAGCCAACTTGACAGGGTGAGGGAAAAACTGTTTTTT.

The CDR3 protein is CASSFLGQGNTEAFF. CDR3 DNA sequence: TGTGCCAGCAGTTTCCTCGGACAGGGGAACACTGAAGCTTTCTTT. The rearrangement links TRBV27 to TRBJ1-1; TRBD1 agrees at 8 bases. The CDR3 runs 15 residues. Losses at the gene ends were 3 bases for V and 1 base for J; bases not matched to a gene: 4. Per the germline V gene, CDR1 is MNHEY and CDR2 is SMNVEV (reference sequence).

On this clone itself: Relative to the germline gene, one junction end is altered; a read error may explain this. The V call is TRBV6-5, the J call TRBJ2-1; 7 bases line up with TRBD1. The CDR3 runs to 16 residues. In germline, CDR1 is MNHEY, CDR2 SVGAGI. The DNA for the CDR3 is TGTGCCTGCAGTTCGATACAGGGGTTTAAGCTCAATGAGCAGTTCTTC. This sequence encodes CACSSIQGFKLNEQFF.

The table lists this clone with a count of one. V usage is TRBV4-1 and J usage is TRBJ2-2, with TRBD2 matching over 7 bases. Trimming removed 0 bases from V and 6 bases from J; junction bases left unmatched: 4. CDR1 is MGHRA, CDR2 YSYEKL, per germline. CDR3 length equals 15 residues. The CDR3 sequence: CASSQDGGRAGELFF. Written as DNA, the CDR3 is TGCGCCAGCAGCCAAGACGGGGGGAGGGCCGGGGAGCTGTTTTTT.

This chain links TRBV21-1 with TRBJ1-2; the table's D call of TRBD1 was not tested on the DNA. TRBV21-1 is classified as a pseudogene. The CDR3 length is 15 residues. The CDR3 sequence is CASSKGRTGGYGYTF. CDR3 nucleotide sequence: TGTGCCAGCAGCAAAGGTAGGACAGGGGGGTATGGCTACACCTTC.

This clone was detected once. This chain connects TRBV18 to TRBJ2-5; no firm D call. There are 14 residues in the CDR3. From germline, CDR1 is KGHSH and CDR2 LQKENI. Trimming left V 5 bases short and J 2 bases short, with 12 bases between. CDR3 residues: CASSTPAEQETQYF. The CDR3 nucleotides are TGTGCCAGCTCAACGCCGGCGGAACAAGAGACCCAGTACTTC.

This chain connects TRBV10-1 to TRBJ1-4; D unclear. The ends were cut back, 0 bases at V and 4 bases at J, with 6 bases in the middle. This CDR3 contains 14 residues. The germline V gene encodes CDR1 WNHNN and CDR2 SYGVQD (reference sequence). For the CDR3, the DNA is TGCGCCAGCAGTGAGTCGTCGTATAATGAAAAACTGTTTTTT. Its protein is CASSESSYNEKLFF.

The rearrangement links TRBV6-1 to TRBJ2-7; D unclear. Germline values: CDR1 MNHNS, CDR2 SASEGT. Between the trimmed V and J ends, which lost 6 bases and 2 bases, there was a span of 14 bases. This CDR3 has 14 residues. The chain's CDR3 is CASRVNSRTYEQYF. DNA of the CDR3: TGTGCCAGCAGGGTAAATAGCCGGACCTACGAGCAGTACTTC.

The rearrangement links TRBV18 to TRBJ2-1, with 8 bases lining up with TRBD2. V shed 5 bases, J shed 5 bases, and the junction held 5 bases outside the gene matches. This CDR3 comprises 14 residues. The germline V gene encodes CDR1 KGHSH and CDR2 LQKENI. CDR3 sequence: CASSSGTRDNEQFF. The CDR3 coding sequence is TGTGCCAGCTCATCCGGGACTAGGGACAATGAGCAGTTCTTC.

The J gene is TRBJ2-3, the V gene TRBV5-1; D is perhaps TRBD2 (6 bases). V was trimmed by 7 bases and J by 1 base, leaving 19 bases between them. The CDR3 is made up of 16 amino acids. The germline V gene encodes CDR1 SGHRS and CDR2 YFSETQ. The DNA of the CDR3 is TGCGCCAGCTACCCTGGGAGGAGTCGGGGCACAGATACGCAGTATTTT. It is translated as CASYPGRSRGTDTQYF.

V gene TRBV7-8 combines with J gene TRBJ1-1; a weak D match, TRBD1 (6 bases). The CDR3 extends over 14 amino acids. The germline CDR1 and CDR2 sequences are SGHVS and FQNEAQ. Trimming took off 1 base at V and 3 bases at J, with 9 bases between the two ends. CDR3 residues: CASSLVGADTEAFF. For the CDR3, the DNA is TGTGCCAGCAGCTTAGTGGGGGCGGACACTGAAGCTTTCTTT.

The CDR3 region is CASSLVLGQGYEQYF. The CDR3 bases are TGTGCCAGCAGCTTAGTGTTGGGACAGGGATACGAGCAGTACTTC. The chain recombines TRBV7-6 with TRBJ2-7; TRBD1 matches at 9 bases. Germline V gene sequence: CDR1 SGHVS, CDR2 FNYEAQ. V lost 1 base, J lost 4 bases, and 5 bases stayed unmatched. CDR3 length: 15 amino acids. The variable domain in full, with the rest retrieved from reference TRBV7-6 and TRBJ2-7, is GAGVSQSPRYKVTKRGQDVALRCDPISGHVSLYWYRQALGQGPEFLTYFNYEAQQDKSGLPNDRFSAERPEGSISTLTIQRTEQRDSAMYRCASSLVLGQGYEQYFGPGTRLTVT.

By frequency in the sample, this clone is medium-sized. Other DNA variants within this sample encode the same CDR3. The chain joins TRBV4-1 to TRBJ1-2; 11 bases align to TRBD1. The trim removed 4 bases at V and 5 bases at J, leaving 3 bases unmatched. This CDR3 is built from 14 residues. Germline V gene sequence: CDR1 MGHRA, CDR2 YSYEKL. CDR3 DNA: TGCGCCAGCAGCCGGGGACAGGGGGAGTATGGCTACACCTTC. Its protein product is CASSRGQGEYGYTF.

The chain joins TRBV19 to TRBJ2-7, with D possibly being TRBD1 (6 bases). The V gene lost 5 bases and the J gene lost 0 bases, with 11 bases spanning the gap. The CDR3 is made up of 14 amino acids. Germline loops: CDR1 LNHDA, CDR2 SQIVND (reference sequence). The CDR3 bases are TGTGCCAGTAGTTCCGGGACAACCTCCTACGAGCAGTACTTC. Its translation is CASSSGTTSYEQYF.

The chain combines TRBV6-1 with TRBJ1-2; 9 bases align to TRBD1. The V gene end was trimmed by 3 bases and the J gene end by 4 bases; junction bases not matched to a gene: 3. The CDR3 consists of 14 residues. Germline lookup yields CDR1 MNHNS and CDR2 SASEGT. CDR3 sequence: CASSDWTGVYGYTF. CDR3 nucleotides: TGTGCCAGCAGTGATTGGACAGGGGTCTATGGCTACACCTTC.

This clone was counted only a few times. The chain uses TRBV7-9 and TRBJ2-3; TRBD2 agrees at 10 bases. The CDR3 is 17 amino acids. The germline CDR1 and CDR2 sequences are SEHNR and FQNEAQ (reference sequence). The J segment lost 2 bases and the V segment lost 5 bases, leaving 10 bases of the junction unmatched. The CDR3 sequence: CASSTSGRATFTDTQYF. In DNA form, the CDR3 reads TGTGCCAGCAGCACGAGCGGGAGGGCCACTTTCACAGATACGCAGTATTTT.